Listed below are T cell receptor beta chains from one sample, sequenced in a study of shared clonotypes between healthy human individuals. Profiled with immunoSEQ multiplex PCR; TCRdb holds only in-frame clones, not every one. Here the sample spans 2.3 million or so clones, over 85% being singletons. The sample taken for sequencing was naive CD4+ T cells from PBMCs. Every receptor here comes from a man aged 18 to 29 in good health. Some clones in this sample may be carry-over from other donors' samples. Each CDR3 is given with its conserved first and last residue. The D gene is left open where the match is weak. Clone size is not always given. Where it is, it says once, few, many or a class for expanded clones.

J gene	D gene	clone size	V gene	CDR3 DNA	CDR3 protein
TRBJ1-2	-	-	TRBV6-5	TGTGCCAGCAGTTACCCGGAGGCGGGTGGCTACACCTTC	CASSYPEAGGYTF
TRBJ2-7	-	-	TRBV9	TGTGCCAGCAGCGCGGACGGAACCTACGAGCAGTACTTC	CASSADGTYEQYF
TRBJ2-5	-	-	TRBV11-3	TGTGCCAGCAGCTCATTGGGAAAGGGCCAGTACTTC	CASSSLGKGQYF
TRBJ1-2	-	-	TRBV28	TGTGCCAGCAGTTTAGACCCCTTGGGGGGCTACACCTTC	CASSLDPLGGYTF
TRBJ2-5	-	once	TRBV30	TGTGCCTGGAGTGTCGGGACTCAATTAGAGACCCAGTACTTC	CAWSVGTQLETQYF
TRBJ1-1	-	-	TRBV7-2	TGTGCCAGCAGCTGGGCGTTGGTGAACACTGAAGCTTTCTTT	CASSWALVNTEAFF
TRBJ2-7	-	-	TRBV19	TGTGCCAGCGGAATCGGACCCAAGGGCCACGAGCAGTACTTC	CASGIGPKGHEQYF
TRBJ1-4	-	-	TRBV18	TGTGCCAGCTCACCCGATCAGTCCAATGAAAAACTGTTTTTT	CASSPDQSNEKLFF
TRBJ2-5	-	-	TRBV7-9	TGTGCCAGCAGCAGGACGGGGACGCCCGGAGAGACCCAGTACTTC	CASSRTGTPGETQYF
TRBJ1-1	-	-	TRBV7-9	TGTGCCAGCAGCTTACAGGGGTCCACTGAAGCTTTCTTT	CASSLQGSTEAFF
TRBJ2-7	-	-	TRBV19	TGTGCCAGTTCACAGCCAGGGGTGGCCTACGAGCAGTACTTC	CASSQPGVAYEQYF